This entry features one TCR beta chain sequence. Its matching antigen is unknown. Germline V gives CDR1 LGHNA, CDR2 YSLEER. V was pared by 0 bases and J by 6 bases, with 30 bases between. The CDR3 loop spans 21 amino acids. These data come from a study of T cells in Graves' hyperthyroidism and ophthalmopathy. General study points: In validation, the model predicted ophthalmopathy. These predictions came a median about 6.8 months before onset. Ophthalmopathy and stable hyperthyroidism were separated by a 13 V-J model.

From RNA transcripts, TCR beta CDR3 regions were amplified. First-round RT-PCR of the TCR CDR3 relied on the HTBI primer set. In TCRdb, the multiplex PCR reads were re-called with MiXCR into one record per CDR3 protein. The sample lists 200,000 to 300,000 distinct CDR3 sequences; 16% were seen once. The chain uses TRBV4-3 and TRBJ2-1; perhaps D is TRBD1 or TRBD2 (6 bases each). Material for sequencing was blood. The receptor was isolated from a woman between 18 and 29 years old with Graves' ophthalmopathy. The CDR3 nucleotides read TGCGCCAGCAGCCAAGATAAGGTACACGGGGGCCTCCTAGCCGGGGGCAATGAGCAGTTCTTC. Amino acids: CASSQDKVHGGLLAGGNEQFF.